This TCR beta chain was sequenced for a study of T cells after yellow fever vaccination. TCRdb re-called the 5' RACE reads through MiXCR, storing one row per CDR3 protein. The sample holds about 360,000 distinct CDR3 sequences, 6.2% seen once. The CDR3 totals 15 residues. Germline CDR1 MNHEY, CDR2 SVGEGT. V shed 2 bases and J shed 3 bases, with 11 bases lying between them. This clonotype occurred many times. The chain carries TRBV6-2 or TRBV6-3 and TRBJ2-1; D might be TRBD2 (5 bases). Sequenced here: PBMCs, sampled 5 days after the yellow fever booster vaccination. The clonotype comes from a man aged 30 to 45 who received the YFV17D yellow fever vaccine. The CDR3 DNA is TGTGCCAGCAGTTACGGACTTAGAATCTACAATGAGCAGTTCTTC. Protein sequence: CASSYGLRIYNEQFF.